This T cell receptor (beta chain) was sequenced in a study of T cell changes during pregnancy in multiple sclerosis. Germline lookup yields CDR1 MNHNS and CDR2 SASEGT. The V gene lost 3 bases and the J gene lost 3 bases, with 15 bases spanning the gap. The CDR3 has 16 residues. Profiling relied on immunoSEQ multiplex PCR, and the TCRdb table lists in-frame clones only, not all of them. The table lists tens of thousands of clones, 91% of them singletons. The sequence was obtained from a female donor with multiple sclerosis, enrolled in a pregnancy study. This sequence joins TRBV6-1 and TRBJ1-5; D not certain. This sample comprised peripheral blood, obtained before pregnancy. CDR3 coding DNA: TGTGCCAGCAGTGAGACCCCGGGGTATGACAATCAGCCCCAGCATTTT. Amino acid sequence: CASSETPGYDNQPQHF.